This TCR beta chain was profiled in a study of blood T cell repertoires in COVID-19. Study details: Acute and convalescent COVID-19 samples came from the United States, Italy and Spain. From T cells, B-cell-depleted T cells, or PBMCs came the material, which was cDNA or gDNA.

The CDR3 loop spans 16 amino acids. The V and J ends lost 5 bases and 4 bases respectively, with 20 bases between them. The germline V gene encodes CDR1 SEHNR and CDR2 FQNEAQ (reference sequence). In the study's own analysis: Amplification from reference gene primers served as the basis for estimated nucleated cell counts. Generated by immunoSEQ multiplex PCR, the TCRdb table keeps only in-frame clones and is missing some. The V and J calls and clone size were taken over from that table, and D and trimming were inferred from the DNA. This sample carries roughly 280,000 clones, less than 90% of them seen once, and the ten largest clones take about 4.5%.

The source is a man in his sixties who had recovered from COVID-19. The sequencing input was peripheral blood. This chain uses TRBV7-9 with TRBJ1-1, with D possibly being TRBD1 (6 bases). The CDR3: CASSPRGGGRGTEAFF. In DNA form, the CDR3 reads TGTGCCAGCAGCCCGCGGGGGGGTGGCAGGGGCACTGAAGCTTTCTTT.